What follows are 10 T cell receptor beta chains derived from one specimen sequenced in a study of post-analysis software for immune sequencing data. Study findings and constraints: In patients, TRBV5-6, TRBV5-1 and TRBV20-1 belonged to 4 or 5 TRBV segments found more frequently than in controls.

No antigen has been assigned to these receptors. Included in the TCR beta cDNA libraries were unique molecular identifiers. TCRdb fed the PCR reads into MiXCR, producing one record per CDR3 protein. The sample includes hundreds of thousands of distinct CDR3 sequences, approximately 53% of them seen just once. Specimen: blood. The receptors stem from a girl aged 10 to 17 with multiple sclerosis.

J is TRBJ2-5 and V is TRBV15; 10 nucleotides line up with TRBD2. J lost 4 bases, V lost 0 bases, and 11 bases had no gene match. CDR1 is LNHNV, CDR2 YYDKDF, per germline (reference sequence). This CDR3 has 18 residues. CDR3 DNA: TGTGCCACCAGCAGAGATCTGAAACCGGGACTAGCGATAGAGACCCAGTACTTC. Its translation is CATSRDLKPGLAIETQYF.

This clonotype was counted only a few times. V and J are TRBV6-6 and TRBJ2-7, with TRBD1 matching over 11 bases. Germline CDR1 MNHNY, CDR2 SVGAGI (reference sequence). Trimming removed 5 bases from V and 3 bases from J; junction bases left unmatched: 9. This CDR3 spans 16 amino acids. CDR3 sequence (DNA): TGTGCCAGCAGTAGGAGCTCCGGGACAGGGGGCTACGAGCAGTACTTC. Protein: CASSRSSGTGGYEQYF.

V usage is TRBV29-1 and J usage is TRBJ2-5, with D possibly being TRBD2 (5 bases). Trimming removed 6 bases from V and 0 bases from J, with 11 bases in between. Germline V gene sequence: CDR1 SQVTM, CDR2 ANQGSEA. The CDR3 runs to 13 residues. In DNA, the CDR3 is TGCAGCGTAACCGGACTGGACCAAGAGACCCAGTACTTC. It codes for CSVTGLDQETQYF.

The chain is built from TRBV6-1 and TRBJ2-7, with TRBD1 as a possible D gene (6 bases). This CDR3 contains 18 residues. Trimming pared 1 base from V and 0 bases from J, leaving 19 bases between. From germline, CDR1 is MNHNS and CDR2 SASEGT. The CDR3 is CASSEGNAQGRSSYEQYF. As DNA, the CDR3 is TGTGCCAGCAGTGAAGGGAATGCACAGGGCCGGAGCTCCTACGAGCAGTACTTC.

The gene calls are TRBV29-1 and TRBJ2-3, with D tentatively TRBD1 (5 bases). Trimming shortened V by 8 bases and J by 3 bases, and 9 bases separated the two germline ends. Germline CDR1 SQVTM, CDR2 ANQGSEA. The CDR3 loop spans 11 amino acids. CDR3 coding DNA: TGCAGCATGAAGGGGACAGATACGCAGTATTTT. Translating gives CSMKGTDTQYF.

This chain links TRBV3-1 with TRBJ2-3; 11 nucleotides line up with TRBD2. CDR1 is LGHDT, CDR2 YNNKEL, per germline (reference sequence). This CDR3 has 17 residues. The V segment lost 4 bases and the J segment 2 bases; nucleotides outside the gene matches: 8. CDR3: CASSRTLAGGATDTQYF. For the CDR3, the DNA is TGTGCCAGCAGCCGAACGCTAGCGGGAGGAGCCACAGATACGCAGTATTTT.

There are a few counts of this clonotype. The V gene is TRBV28, the J gene TRBJ2-5, with 9 bases aligning to TRBD2. The CDR3 consists of 18 residues. Germline V lookup: CDR1 MDHEN, CDR2 SYDVKM. The V and J ends lost 8 bases and 5 bases, in that order; junction bases with no gene match: 21. The CDR3 DNA follows: TGTGCCAGCGGGTCTTACGTGGGACTAGCTTCAGAGGGGGAGACCCAGTACTTC. It specifies CASGSYVGLASEGETQYF.

This chain links TRBV10-3 with TRBJ2-5; D not resolved. The last part of the DNA fits TRBJ2-7 better; the J call may be wrong. This CDR3 contains 13 residues. Germline V gene data show CDR1 as ENHRY and CDR2 as SYGVKD. The CDR3 protein is CAISESGAYEQYF. The CDR3 coding sequence is TGTGCCATCAGTGAGTCAGGTGCTTACGAGCAGTACTTC.

The chain couples TRBV20-1 to TRBJ2-5; D uncertain. Trimming took off 0 bases at V and 2 bases at J, with 13 bases between the two ends. Germline V lookup: CDR1 DFQATT, CDR2 SNEGSKA (reference sequence). This CDR3 is built from 15 residues. The CDR3, as DNA: TGCAGTGCTAGAGATTCCAGATCCAGGCAAGAGACCCAGTACTTC. Translating it yields CSARDSRSRQETQYF.

J is TRBJ1-2 and V is TRBV7-9, with D perhaps TRBD1 (5 bases). Germline CDR1 SEHNR, CDR2 FQNEAQ (reference sequence). The CDR3 length is 12 residues. The germline V and J ends were trimmed by 5 bases and 6 bases, with 10 bases remaining between them. The CDR3 sequence is CASSLLGDGYTF. CDR3 coding DNA: TGTGCCAGCAGCCTCCTGGGGGATGGCTACACCTTC.